The 23 T cell receptor beta chains below were found in one sample sequenced in a study of T cells in Graves' hyperthyroidism and ophthalmopathy. TCR beta CDR3 regions were amplified from RNA transcripts. First-round RT-PCR of the TCR CDR3 relied on the HTBI primer set. MiXCR, applied by TCRdb to the multiplex PCR reads, yields one record per CDR3 protein. The sample comprises 480,000 or so distinct CDR3 sequences, approximately 48% of which are singletons, and about 45% rests with the top ten. The specimen was peripheral blood or thyroid tissue (not recorded which). These receptors were taken from an adult woman with Graves' disease, either hyperthyroidism or ophthalmopathy (not recorded which).

Many counts were recorded for this clonotype. This chain connects TRBV7-9 to TRBJ1-5; 7 positions match TRBD1. The CDR3 length is 15 residues. The germline gives CDR1 SEHNR, CDR2 FQNEAQ (reference sequence). With 4 bases clipped from V and 2 bases from J, the junction kept 5 bases outside the gene matches. CDR3 residues: CASSSTGPGNQPQHF. The CDR3 region has the DNA TGTGCCAGCAGCTCGACAGGGCCTGGCAATCAGCCCCAGCATTTT.

This clonotype came up many times. The chain is built from TRBV7-3 and TRBJ2-2; tentatively, D is TRBD1 (6 bases). This CDR3 region has 15 residues. Trimming removed 10 bases from V and 7 bases from J, with 22 bases in between. Germline CDR1 reads SGHTA; CDR2 reads FQGTGA. As DNA, the CDR3 is TGTGCCACCAGTCCCGGGACACCCCGAGTCGGGGAGCTGTTTTTT. This translates into CATSPGTPRVGELFF.

The gene calls are TRBV7-2 and TRBJ1-1; no reliable D call. With 2 bases removed from V and 1 base from J, the gap between germline ends came to 8 bases. This CDR3 spans 14 amino acids. Germline V gives CDR1 SGHTA, CDR2 FQGNSA. The CDR3 is CASSLLTPNTEAFF. CDR3 in DNA: TGTGCCAGCAGCTTACTTACCCCGAACACTGAAGCTTTCTTT. Complete variable domain (other parts from reference TRBV7-2 and TRBJ1-1): GAGVSQSPSNKVTEKGKDVELRCDPISGHTALYWYRQSLGQGLEFLIYFQGNSAPDKSGLPSDRFSAERTGGSVSTLTIQRTQQEDSAVYLCASSLLTPNTEAFFGQGTRLTVV.

In this sample, this clonotype turned up many times. This may arise from a read error, as a much more abundant clone is one base away. This chain uses TRBV29-1 with TRBJ1-1; possibly TRBD1 for D (5 bases). Trimming took off 5 bases at V and 7 bases at J, with 23 bases between the two ends. CDR3 length: 15 residues. Germline-derived CDR1 and CDR2 are SQVTM and ANQGSEA. The CDR3 sequence: CSVIYRRTIRLEAFF. The CDR3 coding sequence is TGCAGCGTTATTTACAGGAGGACCATAAGGCTTGAAGCTTTCTTT. Drawing the rest from reference TRBV29-1 and TRBJ1-1, the complete variable domain is SAVISQKPSRDICQRGTSLTIQCQVDSQVTMMFWYRQQPGQSLTLIATANQGSEATYESGFVIDKFPISRPNLTFSTLTVSNMSPEDSSIYLCSVIYRRTIRLEAFFGQGTRLTVV.

This clonotype was counted ten times or more. The chain joins TRBV10-3 to TRBJ1-5, with 7 bases lining up with TRBD1. V lost 0 bases to trimming and J lost 4 bases; unmatched junction nucleotides: 3. The length of the CDR3 is 15 residues. Germline assignment: CDR1 ENHRY and CDR2 SYGVKD. CDR3 protein: CAISESDRENQPQHF. The CDR3 DNA reads as TGTGCCATCAGTGAGTCCGACAGGGAAAATCAGCCCCAGCATTTT.

Here the CDR3 DNA reads TGTGCCAGCAGCTTAACTGGGTACCATAATTCACCCCTCCACTTT. Protein: CASSLTGYHNSPLHF. The chain uses TRBV11-2 and TRBJ1-6; no clear D gene. The V end was cut by 2 bases, the J end by 5 bases, with 10 bases between. Germline loops: CDR1 SGHAT, CDR2 FQNNGV. The CDR3 sequence is 15 residues long.

This clonotype was counted only a few times. The J gene is TRBJ1-2, the V gene TRBV14, with a possible D match to TRBD1 (5 bases). Germline CDR1 and CDR2: SGHDN and FVKESK. This CDR3 is built from 18 residues. Trimming left V 8 bases short and J 0 bases short, with 25 bases between. DNA for the CDR3: TGTGCCAGCTCACTCCTAGGAGCGGGGGACTCCACTAACTATGGCTACACCTTC. Encoded protein: CASSLLGAGDSTNYGYTF.

The chain uses TRBV11-1 and TRBJ2-7; 7 bases map to TRBD1. This CDR3 contains 12 residues. Germline CDR1 and CDR2: SGHAT and FQDESV (reference sequence). V trimming: 5 bases; J trimming: 7 bases; junction bases outside the gene matches: 5. The CDR3 DNA sequence: TGTGCCAGCAGCCCCCACAGGGGAGAGCAGTACTTC. Translating it yields CASSPHRGEQYF.

This clonotype has ten or more counts. This sequence joins TRBV2 and TRBJ2-2; TRBD1 might be the D (5 bases). The germline CDR1 and CDR2 sequences are SNHLY and FYNNEI. This CDR3 contains 15 residues. Trimming pared 3 bases from V and 5 bases from J, leaving 13 bases between. CDR3 DNA sequence: TGTGCCAGCAGTGAGAGGCGGCAGGGAACCGGGGAGCTGTTTTTT. Translation: CASSERRQGTGELFF.

This clonotype was counted between two and nine times. V and J are TRBV19 and TRBJ1-5, with TRBD1 as a possible D gene (5 bases). V lost 2 bases, J lost 12 bases, and 11 bases lay in between. Per the germline V gene, CDR1 is LNHDA and CDR2 is SQIVND (reference sequence). CDR3 length equals 12 residues. CDR3 amino acids: CASSIRQRRQHF. The CDR3 DNA follows: TGTGCCAGTAGTATAAGACAGCGCCGCCAGCATTTT.

This clonotype was counted between two and nine times. The V and J genes are TRBV15 and TRBJ2-7; 8 bases align to TRBD2. This CDR3 region has 15 residues. The germline CDR1 and CDR2 sequences are LNHNV and YYDKDF (reference sequence). V lost 0 bases, J lost 4 bases, and 5 bases stayed unmatched. CDR3: CATSRDSLAGYEQYF. CDR3 nucleotide sequence: TGTGCCACCAGCAGAGATTCGCTAGCGGGTTACGAGCAGTACTTC.

The chain has TRBV5-1 and TRBJ1-2; D is unresolved. Per germline, CDR1 SGHRS and CDR2 YFSETQ. There are 14 residues in the CDR3. Deletions cut 3 bases from V and 0 bases from J, with 9 bases between. This CDR3 is CASSWTATNYGYTF. CDR3 coding DNA: TGCGCCAGCAGCTGGACCGCTACTAACTATGGCTACACCTTC.

This clonotype appeared a few times. The chain couples TRBV6-6 to TRBJ2-2; 16 bases line up with TRBD2. The junction had 4 bases not matched to a gene; V was cut back by 5 bases and J by 4 bases. The CDR3 covers 17 residues. Germline V gene data show CDR1 as MNHNY and CDR2 as SVGAGI (reference sequence). This CDR3 is CASSPGTSGRVTGELFF. DNA for the CDR3: TGTGCCAGCAGTCCCGGGACTAGCGGGAGGGTCACCGGGGAGCTGTTTTTT.

This clonotype was seen once. The rearrangement links TRBV20-1 to TRBJ1-4; TRBD1 might be the D (5 bases). Germline-derived CDR1 and CDR2 are DFQATT and SNEGSKA (reference sequence). The CDR3 sequence is 15 residues long. V was pared by 2 bases and J by 7 bases, with 17 bases between. CDR3 region: CSARSPGRSPEKLFF. The CDR3 region has the DNA TGCAGTGCTAGAAGCCCAGGGCGATCCCCTGAAAAACTGTTTTTT.

This clonotype has ten or more counts. This rearrangement joins TRBV9 to TRBJ2-7; D is possibly TRBD2 (5 bases). V was clipped by 0 bases and J by 3 bases, with 10 bases between them. The germline gives CDR1 SGDLS, CDR2 YYNGEE. This CDR3 has 14 residues. CDR3 sequence: CASSVAARDYEQYF. DNA for the CDR3: TGTGCCAGCAGCGTAGCCGCCCGGGACTACGAGCAGTACTTC.

The chain combines TRBV7-9 with TRBJ1-3; D is undetermined. The CDR3 runs 13 residues. Looked up from germline, CDR1 is SEHNR and CDR2 is FQNEAQ (reference sequence). V shed 6 bases and J shed 7 bases, with 13 bases lying between them. The DNA of the CDR3 is TGTGCCAGCAGTCCCAATTTGAAGAACACCATATATTTT. Its protein product is CASSPNLKNTIYF.

The V call is TRBV29-1, the J call TRBJ1-1; a possible D gene is TRBD1 (5 bases). This CDR3 spans 14 amino acids. Per germline, CDR1 SQVTM and CDR2 ANQGSEA. Trimming took off 6 bases at V and 1 base at J, with 15 bases between the two ends. The CDR3 nucleotides read TGCAGCGTCCACAGCCACACAGGGAACACTGAAGCTTTCTTT. Translated, it gives CSVHSHTGNTEAFF.

This clonotype was seen repeatedly, ten times or more. CDR3 DNA: TGCGTACAGGGATTCTCTGGAAACACCATATATTTT. Its translation: CVQGFSGNTIYF. This chain links TRBV20-1 with TRBJ1-3; perhaps TRBD1 as D (6 bases). Germline CDR1 and CDR2: DFQATT and SNEGSKA (reference sequence). The CDR3 totals 12 residues.

The chain uses TRBV20-1 and TRBJ1-6; 9 bases map to TRBD1. Per the germline V gene, CDR1 is DFQATT and CDR2 is SNEGSKA (reference sequence). The CDR3 length is 13 residues. Unmatched junction bases numbered 4, after V lost 5 bases and J lost 8 bases. Here the CDR3 DNA reads TGCAGTGCTCTCGGGACAGGGTATTCACCCCTCCACTTT. The encoded protein is CSALGTGYSPLHF.

The table lists this clonotype with many counts. The CDR3 is CSVELQGRYEQYF. The CDR3 DNA reads as TGCAGCGTGGAATTACAGGGGAGGTACGAGCAGTACTTC. This sequence joins TRBV29-1 and TRBJ2-7; D is perhaps TRBD1 (7 bases). The CDR3 totals 13 residues. CDR1 and CDR2 (germline): SQVTM, ANQGSEA. V dropped 6 bases and J dropped 4 bases, with 16 bases sitting between them.

The gene calls are TRBV7-2 and TRBJ1-2; tentatively, D is TRBD1 (6 bases). CDR3 length equals 14 residues. Between the trimmed V and J ends, which lost 3 bases and 7 bases, there was a span of 15 bases. CDR1 is SGHTA, CDR2 FQGNSA, per germline. CDR3 protein: CASSLDWGAGGYTF. The CDR3 nucleotides read TGTGCCAGCAGCTTGGATTGGGGGGCGGGTGGCTACACCTTC.

This clonotype was observed many times. The chain uses TRBV29-1 and TRBJ1-1, with D unclear. V was shortened by 4 bases and J by 1 base, with 4 bases between the two germline ends. This CDR3 comprises 11 residues. Germline loops: CDR1 SQVTM, CDR2 ANQGSEA. This chain's CDR3 is CSVAENTEAFF. DNA of the CDR3: TGCAGCGTTGCTGAGAACACTGAAGCTTTCTTT.

Turning to this clonotype: A read error is possible here, since a much larger clone lies one base away. CDR3 in DNA: TGTGCCAGCAGCCAAGATAGGTCAAGCCCCTACGAGCAGTACTTC. Translation: CASSQDRSSPYEQYF. The rearrangement uses TRBV4-2 and TRBJ2-7; no definite D call. Germline V lookup: CDR1 LGHNA, CDR2 YNFKEQ. V lost 0 bases, J lost 2 bases, and 11 bases lay in between. This CDR3 contains 15 residues.